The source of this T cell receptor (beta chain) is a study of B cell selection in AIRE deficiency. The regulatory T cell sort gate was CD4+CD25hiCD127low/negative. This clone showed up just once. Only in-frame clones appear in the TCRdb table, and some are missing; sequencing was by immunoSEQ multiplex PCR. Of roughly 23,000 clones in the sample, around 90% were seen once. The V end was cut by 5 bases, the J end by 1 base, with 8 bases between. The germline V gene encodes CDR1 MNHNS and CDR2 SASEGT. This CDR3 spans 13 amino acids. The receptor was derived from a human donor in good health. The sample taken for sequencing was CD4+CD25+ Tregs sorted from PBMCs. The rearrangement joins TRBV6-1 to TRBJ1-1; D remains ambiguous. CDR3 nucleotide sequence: TGTGCCAGCAGTCTCGCCCCGAACACTGAAGCTTTCTTT. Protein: CASSLAPNTEAFF.